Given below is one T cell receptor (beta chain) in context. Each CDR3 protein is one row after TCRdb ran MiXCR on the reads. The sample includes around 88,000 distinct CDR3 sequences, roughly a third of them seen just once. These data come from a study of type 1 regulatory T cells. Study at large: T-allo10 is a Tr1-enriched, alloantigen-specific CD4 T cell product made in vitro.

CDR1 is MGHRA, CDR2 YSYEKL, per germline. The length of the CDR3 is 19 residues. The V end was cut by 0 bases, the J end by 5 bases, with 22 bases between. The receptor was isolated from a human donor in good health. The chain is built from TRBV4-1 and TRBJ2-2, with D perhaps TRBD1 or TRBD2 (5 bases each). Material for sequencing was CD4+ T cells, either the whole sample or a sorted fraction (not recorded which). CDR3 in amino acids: CASSQEGSDLPWGTGELFF. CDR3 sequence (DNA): TGCGCCAGCAGCCAAGAAGGGTCGGACTTACCCTGGGGGACCGGGGAGCTGTTTTTT.